The 21 T cell receptor beta chains presented below share a single source sample, sequenced in a study of blood T cell repertoires in COVID-19. Profiling relied on immunoSEQ multiplex PCR, and the TCRdb table lists in-frame clones only, not all of them. The sample has about 190,000 clones, over 75% seen once. Material for sequencing was peripheral blood. The receptors shown here come from a man over 45 who had recovered from COVID-19.

This clone was recorded once. The V gene is TRBV9, the J gene TRBJ1-2; tentatively, D is TRBD1 (5 bases). Germline V gene lookup returns CDR1 SGDLS and CDR2 YYNGEE. The CDR3 contains 15 residues. Trimming pared 0 bases from V and 3 bases from J, leaving 12 bases between. CDR3 sequence reads: CASSVDLRAHYGYTF. For the CDR3, the DNA is TGTGCCAGCAGCGTAGATCTCAGGGCGCACTATGGCTACACCTTC.

In its sample, this clone was seen a few times. The chain is built from TRBV7-2 and TRBJ1-5; tentative D call: TRBD1 (6 bases). V was shortened by 5 bases and J by 6 bases, with 14 bases between the two germline ends. This CDR3 contains 14 residues. The germline gives CDR1 SGHTA, CDR2 FQGNSA. CDR3 in DNA: TGTGCCAGCAGCCCAAGAACAGGGACTCAGCCCCAGCATTTT. Translation: CASSPRTGTQPQHF. Variable domain in full (rest from reference TRBV7-2 and TRBJ1-5): GAGVSQSPSNKVTEKGKDVELRCDPISGHTALYWYRQSLGQGLEFLIYFQGNSAPDKSGLPSDRFSAERTGGSVSTLTIQRTQQEDSAVYLCASSPRTGTQPQHFGDGTRLSIL.

The sample holds one count of this clone. The V gene is TRBV6-5, the J gene TRBJ2-1; 11 bases fit TRBD2. There are 15 residues in the CDR3. J gave up 0 bases and V 5 bases, and 0 bases lay outside the gene matches. Germline-derived CDR1 and CDR2 are MNHEY and SVGAGI. CDR3 sequence reads: CASSTSGSSYNEQFF. The CDR3 bases are TGTGCCAGCAGTACTAGCGGGAGCTCCTACAATGAGCAGTTCTTC.

Concerning this clone: Compared with germline, one end of the junction differs, possibly owing to a read error. V usage is TRBV28 and J usage is TRBJ1-4; 9 positions match TRBD1. The CDR3 consists of 15 residues. Germline lookup yields CDR1 MDHEN and CDR2 SYDVKM. The CDR3 DNA follows: TGTGCCAGCAGTTTCTGGGGAGGACAGGGGAAAGACCAGACCTTT. Translation gives CASSFWGGQGKDQTF.

This chain links TRBV7-8 with TRBJ2-7; D remains ambiguous. The CDR3 loop spans 14 amino acids. Germline loops: CDR1 SGHVS, CDR2 FQNEAQ. Trimming removed 3 bases at V and 8 bases at J, with 17 bases between. The CDR3 DNA is TGTGCCAGCAGCTTTACGACGGATGGGCTCAAGCAGTACTTC. It yields the protein CASSFTTDGLKQYF.

The chain uses TRBV30 and TRBJ1-2, with 8 bases aligning to TRBD1. The germline CDR1 and CDR2 sequences are GTSNPN and SVGIG (reference sequence). Germline trimming cut 3 bases from V and 6 bases from J; bases unmatched to any gene: 3. The CDR3 totals 12 residues. The CDR3 DNA reads as TGTGCCTGGAGCACAGGGGGTGATGGCTACACCTTC. This gives the protein CAWSTGGDGYTF.

This clone has more than one count but fewer than ten. This chain joins TRBV15 and TRBJ2-7; TRBD1 aligns across 7 bases. The CDR3 totals 14 residues. In germline, CDR1 is LNHNV, CDR2 YYDKDF (reference sequence). The V segment lost 1 base and the J segment 7 bases; nucleotides outside the gene matches: 7. In nucleotides, the CDR3 is TGTGCCACCAGCAGAGTCCTAGAACAGGGGGAGCAGTACTTC. Translating it yields CATSRVLEQGEQYF.

The chain recombines TRBV7-9 with TRBJ2-3; perhaps TRBD2 as D (5 bases). V lost 1 base and J lost 8, with 16 bases in between. Per the germline V gene, CDR1 is SEHNR and CDR2 is FQNEAQ (reference sequence). The CDR3 totals 15 residues. CDR3 residues: CASSLDGVGMGTQYF. The CDR3 DNA sequence: TGTGCCAGCAGCTTAGATGGGGTCGGGATGGGTACGCAGTATTTT. The variable domain in full, with the rest retrieved from reference TRBV7-9 and TRBJ2-3, is DTGVSQNPRHKITKRGQNVTFRCDPISEHNRLYWYRQTLGQGPEFLTYFQNEAQLEKSRLLSDRFSAERPKGSFSTLEIQRTEQGDSAMYLCASSLDGVGMGTQYFGPGTRLTVL.

The chain employs TRBV30 and TRBJ2-3, with TRBD1 as a possible D gene (5 bases). V lost 5 bases and J 0 bases, leaving 12 bases between the germline ends. The CDR3 is 14 amino acids. Germline V gene data show CDR1 as GTSNPN and CDR2 as SVGIG (reference sequence). The CDR3 DNA follows: TGTGCCTGGGGAAGGGGTTTTAGCACAGATACGCAGTATTTT. It translates to CAWGRGFSTDTQYF.

The CDR3 here is CASSNYRLFAYEQYF. The CDR3 DNA reads TGTGCCAGCAGCAACTACCGCCTGTTCGCCTACGAGCAGTACTTC. The gene calls are TRBV11-2 and TRBJ2-7; D uncertain. Germline-derived CDR1 and CDR2 are SGHAT and FQNNGV. The CDR3 runs 15 residues. Trimming took 5 bases from V and 2 from J, leaving 16 bases between them.

A single count supports this clone. V usage is TRBV25-1 and J usage is TRBJ1-1; D is unresolved. V was clipped by 3 bases and J by 1 base, with 6 bases between them. This CDR3 has 13 residues. CDR1 and CDR2 (germline): MGHDK, SYGVNS. The CDR3 DNA reads as TGTGCCAGCAGTGAGCCCAGGAACACTGAAGCTTTCTTT. Translated, it gives CASSEPRNTEAFF.

V and J are TRBV3-1 (or the pseudogene TRBV3-2) and TRBJ2-2; TRBD2 might be the D (6 bases). The length of the CDR3 is 15 residues. Trimming cost V 4 bases and J 6 bases, with 15 bases left between them. Germline values: CDR1 LGHDT, CDR2 YNNKEL (reference sequence). CDR3 protein: CASSPRGGQSGELFF. The CDR3 DNA follows: TGTGCCAGCAGCCCCCGGGGAGGTCAGTCCGGGGAGCTGTTTTTT.

The chain is built from TRBV2 and TRBJ1-4, with D unresolved. From germline, CDR1 is SNHLY and CDR2 FYNNEI. CDR3 length: 16 residues. Trimming pared 6 bases from V and 0 bases from J, leaving 14 bases between. The CDR3, as DNA: TGTGCCAGCAGAGGGAGTTCCCGAGCAACTAATGAAAAACTGTTTTTT. Protein sequence: CASRGSSRATNEKLFF.

This clone was seen only a few times. The chain combines TRBV6-2 or TRBV6-3 with TRBJ1-3, with unresolved D. Germline V lookup: CDR1 MNHEY, CDR2 SVGEGT. The length of the CDR3 is 12 residues. Between the trimmed V and J ends, which lost 4 bases and 7 bases, there was a span of 8 bases. The CDR3 protein is CASSFQANTIYF. CDR3 nucleotides: TGTGCCAGCAGTTTTCAGGCGAACACCATATATTTT.

This clone was detected a few times. This sequence joins TRBV5-1 and TRBJ2-1; TRBD1 agrees at 9 bases. The CDR3 covers 16 residues. CDR1 SGHRS and CDR2 YFSETQ come from the germline V gene. Losses at the gene ends were 0 bases for V and 6 bases for J; bases not matched to a gene: 7. CDR3 in amino acids: CASSLVGTGPFNEQFF. CDR3 nucleotide sequence: TGCGCCAGCAGCTTGGTCGGGACAGGGCCATTCAATGAGCAGTTCTTC.

V is TRBV20-1 and J is TRBJ2-7, with D tentatively TRBD1 (5 bases). Trimming removed 3 bases from V and 4 bases from J, with 19 bases in between. CDR3 length: 15 residues. Germline V gene lookup returns CDR1 DFQATT and CDR2 SNEGSKA (reference sequence). The CDR3 bases are TGCAGTGCTAGTGGGGCCTTCGAGAAGGGGTACGAGCAGTACTTC. It specifies CSASGAFEKGYEQYF.

This clone has a handful of counts. The rearrangement uses TRBV12-3 or TRBV12-4 and TRBJ1-3; D ambiguous. The length of the CDR3 is 13 residues. Trimming left V 8 bases short and J 0 bases short, with 8 bases between. CDR3 sequence (DNA): TGTGCCAGCCCGGCGGGCTCTGGAAACACCATATATTTT. It yields the protein CASPAGSGNTIYF.

The gene calls are TRBV27 and TRBJ2-5; 7 bases are a match to TRBD2. Looked up from germline, CDR1 is MNHEY and CDR2 is SMNVEV (reference sequence). J gave up 7 bases and V 0 bases, and 8 bases lay outside the gene matches. This CDR3 has 15 amino acids. For the CDR3, the DNA is TGTGCCAGCAGTTTATCCTCCGGGACTATTTTGACCCAGTACTTC. It translates to CASSLSSGTILTQYF.

The V call is TRBV7-2, the J call TRBJ1-2, with 10 nucleotides matching TRBD1. The V and J ends lost 5 bases and 7 bases, in that order; junction bases with no gene match: 13. CDR1 is SGHTA, CDR2 FQGNSA, per germline. The CDR3 runs 16 residues. The DNA for the CDR3 is TGTGCCAGCAGCCCCCAGACAGGGGGCGCGTCATTTGGCTACACCTTC. Translating it yields CASSPQTGGASFGYTF.

The chain is built from TRBV4-1 and TRBJ2-7; 9 bases align to TRBD1. CDR1 and CDR2 (germline): MGHRA, YSYEKL. V shed 2 bases and J 5 bases; nucleotides not matched to a gene: 7. This CDR3 has 15 amino acids. The DNA of the CDR3 is TGCGCCAGCAGCCAAACCGGGACAGGGTCTCACGAGCAGTACTTC. This sequence encodes CASSQTGTGSHEQYF.

The CDR3 coding sequence is TGCGCCAGCAGCGACATCGCGACAGGGGTGAACACTGAAGCTTTCTTT. Amino acid sequence: CASSDIATGVNTEAFF. The gene calls are TRBV5-1 and TRBJ1-1; TRBD1 aligns across 8 bases. After removal of 4 bases from V and 0 bases from J, the junction contained 8 bases not matched to a gene. CDR3 length equals 16 residues. Germline V CDR1 and CDR2: SGHRS, YFSETQ.